This T cell receptor beta chain comes out of a study of Ad26.COV2.S vaccination and SARS-CoV-2 variants. Germline V gene lookup returns CDR1 LNHDA and CDR2 SQIVND (reference sequence). V was clipped by 9 bases and J by 2 bases, with 20 bases between them. CDR3 size: 16 residues. Noted treatment: over 15 received Ad26.COV2.S at low or high dose, single or two shots; about 5 received placebo; per-sample allocation not given. Day 63 after the first injection of vaccine or placebo was the sampling time. Method: immunoSEQ multiplex PCR; TCRdb's copy keeps in-frame clones and lacks some. Of hundreds of thousands of clones detected, 85% appear once; the ten largest clones hold around 3.3%.

The sample in question was peripheral blood, obtained in a trial of Ad26.COV2.S vaccine versus placebo. The source is a person between 18 and 65 years old who received the Ad26.COV2.S COVID-19 vaccine or a placebo. This sequence joins TRBV19 and TRBJ1-5; no clear D gene. The CDR3: CASEGVWVSGNQPQHF. DNA of the CDR3: TGTGCCAGCGAAGGAGTTTGGGTTAGTGGCAATCAGCCCCAGCATTTT. Supplemented by reference TRBV19 and TRBJ1-5, the full variable domain reads DGGITQSPKYLFRKEGQNVTLSCEQNLNHDAMYWYRQDPGQGLRLIYYSQIVNDFQKGDIAEGYSVSREKKESFPLTVTSAQKNPTAFYLCASEGVWVSGNQPQHFGDGTRLSIL.